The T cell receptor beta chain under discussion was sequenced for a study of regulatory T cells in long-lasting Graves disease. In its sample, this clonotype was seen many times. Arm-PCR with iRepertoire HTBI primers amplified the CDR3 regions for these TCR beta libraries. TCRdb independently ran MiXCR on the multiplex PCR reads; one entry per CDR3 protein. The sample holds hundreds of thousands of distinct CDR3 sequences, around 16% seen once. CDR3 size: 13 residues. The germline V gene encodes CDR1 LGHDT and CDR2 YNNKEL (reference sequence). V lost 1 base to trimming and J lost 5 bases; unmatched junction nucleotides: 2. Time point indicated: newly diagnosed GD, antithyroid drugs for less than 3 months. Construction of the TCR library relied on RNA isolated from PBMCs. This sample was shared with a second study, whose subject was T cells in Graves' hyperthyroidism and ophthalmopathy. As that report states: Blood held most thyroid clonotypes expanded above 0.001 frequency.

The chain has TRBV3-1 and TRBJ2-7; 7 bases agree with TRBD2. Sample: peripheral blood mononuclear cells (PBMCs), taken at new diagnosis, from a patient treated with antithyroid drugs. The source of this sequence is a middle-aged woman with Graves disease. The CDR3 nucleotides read TGTGCCAGCAGCCAAGGGCGGGGGAACGAGCAGTACTTC. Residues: CASSQGRGNEQYF.